One and the same sample provided the 15 T cell receptor beta chains below, sequenced in a study of T-cell memory formation after mild COVID-19 (dated by TCRdb to 2020 to 2022). The library came from 5' RACE. Instrument on record: Illumina NovaSeq 6000. TCRdb applied fastp at Q25 and MiXCR to the public reads, then kept only in-frame beta chains. Rows with one shared CDR3 protein collapse into an entry with the most common genes and DNA. In this sample the table shows a few hundred thousand distinct CDR3 sequences, 28% of which occur a single time. The top ten hold about 13% of the sample. Sequenced sample: PBMCs or a T cell subset sorted from them (not recorded which). Every receptor here comes from an adult woman who had mild COVID-19 (a few samples of this study predate the infection). The sample titles of this study are shuffled in the database, so cell type and time point are left out; the donor was told from shared clones.

The chain couples TRBV18 to TRBJ1-1; a possible D gene is TRBD1 (6 bases). This CDR3 is 15 amino acids long. The germline V gene has CDR1 KGHSH and CDR2 LQKENI. V gave up 0 bases and J gave up 2 bases, with 10 bases separating them. The CDR3: CASSPPGGRNTEAFF. CDR3 DNA: TGTGCCAGCTCACCACCGGGGGGCCGTAACACTGAAGCTTTCTTT.

This clonotype has just a few counts. The rearrangement joins TRBV15 to TRBJ2-3; 11 bases agree with TRBD2. The germline CDR1 and CDR2 sequences are LNHNV and YYDKDF (reference sequence). CDR3 size: 16 residues. V shed 3 bases and J 1 base; nucleotides not matched to a gene: 3. The CDR3 region has the DNA TGTGCCACCAGCAGGCTGGGACTAGCGGGCACAGATACGCAGTATTTT. Amino acid sequence: CATSRLGLAGTDTQYF.

This chain connects TRBV29-1 to TRBJ1-2, with D perhaps matching TRBD1 (5 bases). CDR3 length: 13 residues. Germline assignment: CDR1 SQVTM and CDR2 ANQGSEA. V lost 5 bases to trimming and J lost 3 bases, with 13 bases between them. The CDR3 region is CSVKGPVYYGYTF. In nucleotides, the CDR3 is TGCAGCGTTAAGGGGCCGGTATACTATGGCTACACCTTC.

A few counts support this clonotype. This chain connects TRBV4-1 to TRBJ1-5, with unresolved D. The V and J ends lost 1 base and 9 bases respectively, with 22 bases between them. Germline V gene data show CDR1 as MGHRA and CDR2 as YSYEKL. This CDR3 region has 17 residues. The CDR3 sequence: CASSQVDLVDFRLPQHF. Here the CDR3 DNA reads TGCGCCAGCAGCCAAGTAGATTTGGTCGACTTCAGATTGCCCCAGCATTTT.

This clonotype was detected a few times. V usage is TRBV6-6 and J usage is TRBJ2-2; no firm D call. The CDR3 has 14 residues. Germline V gene sequence: CDR1 MNHNY, CDR2 SVGAGI (reference sequence). The ends were cut back, 2 bases at V and 1 base at J, with 5 bases in the middle. CDR3 in amino acids: CASSYGRNTGELFF. The DNA of the CDR3 is TGTGCCAGCAGTTACGGGCGGAACACCGGGGAGCTGTTTTTT.

This clonotype was seen more than once but under ten times. V and J are TRBV5-1 and TRBJ2-7, with D possibly being TRBD1 or TRBD2 (5 bases each). Trimming took off 0 bases at V and 6 bases at J, with 19 bases between the two ends. There are 16 residues in the CDR3. Germline V gene data show CDR1 as SGHRS and CDR2 as YFSETQ. The CDR3 here is CASSLAGTLTLREQYF. DNA of the CDR3: TGCGCCAGCAGCTTGGCCGGGACCTTAACACTACGCGAGCAGTACTTC.

This sequence joins TRBV6-6 and TRBJ2-3, with TRBD2 matching over 7 bases. The CDR3 is made up of 14 amino acids. The V segment lost 7 bases and the J segment 4 bases; nucleotides outside the gene matches: 8. Germline loops: CDR1 MNHNY, CDR2 SVGAGI (reference sequence). CDR3 residues: CASTVTGGADTQYF. DNA of the CDR3: TGTGCCAGCACCGTAACTGGGGGGGCAGATACGCAGTATTTT.

This clonotype was detected a few times. The rearrangement joins TRBV6-5 to TRBJ2-7, with TRBD1 matching 10 bases. Per germline, CDR1 MNHEY and CDR2 SVGAGI. CDR3 size: 20 residues. The junction had 21 bases not matched to a gene; V was cut back by 2 bases and J by 5 bases. The CDR3 loop is CASSYAISGTRDRGIHEQYF. The CDR3 DNA is TGTGCCAGCAGTTACGCGATTAGTGGGACCCGGGACAGGGGAATCCACGAGCAGTACTTC.

The chain has TRBV5-1 and TRBJ2-3, with 9 bases fitting TRBD2. J was trimmed by 6 bases and V by 4 bases; bases with no gene match: 3. CDR1 and CDR2 from the germline V gene are SGHRS and YFSETQ. The CDR3 sequence is 13 residues long. The DNA for the CDR3 is TGCGCCAGCAGCATAGCGGGGGAGGATACGCAGTATTTT. Its protein is CASSIAGEDTQYF.

This clonotype was detected only a few times. The chain joins TRBV7-2 to TRBJ2-1; the D gene is possibly TRBD2 (6 bases). This CDR3 has 13 residues. Between the trimmed V and J ends, which lost 5 bases and 7 bases, there was a span of 12 bases. Germline V gives CDR1 SGHTA, CDR2 FQGNSA. In DNA form, the CDR3 reads TGTGCCAGCAGCCAGACCCTAGCGAATGAGCAGTTCTTC. It translates to CASSQTLANEQFF.

The CDR3 nucleotides read TGTGCCAGCAGCTTAGCAGGGGATCGCTATGGCTACACCTTC. This translates into CASSLAGDRYGYTF. The V call is TRBV7-8, the J call TRBJ1-2, with D perhaps matching TRBD1 (5 bases). CDR1 is SGHVS, CDR2 FQNEAQ, per germline. This CDR3 contains 14 residues. V lost 0 bases and J 4 bases, leaving 9 bases between the germline ends.

The V call is TRBV5-1, the J call TRBJ2-2; maybe TRBD2 (6 bases). The V end was cut by 4 bases, the J end by 5 bases, with 15 bases between. The germline V gene encodes CDR1 SGHRS and CDR2 YFSETQ. The CDR3 runs to 15 residues. The CDR3 spells CASSPRDSGTGELFF. The CDR3 nucleotides are TGCGCCAGCAGCCCCCGGGACTCTGGAACCGGGGAGCTGTTTTTT.

The chain has TRBV28 and TRBJ2-7; D may be TRBD1 (6 bases). This CDR3 has 14 amino acids. The ends were cut back, 6 bases at V and 0 bases at J, with 12 bases in the middle. CDR1 is MDHEN, CDR2 SYDVKM, per germline. In DNA, the CDR3 is TGTGCCAGCAGACGGGAAGGGGGCTCCTACGAGCAGTACTTC. Amino acids: CASRREGGSYEQYF.

The chain uses TRBV7-9 and TRBJ1-2, with D tentatively TRBD1 (5 bases). Per germline, CDR1 SEHNR and CDR2 FQNEAQ (reference sequence). Trimming removed 0 bases at V and 9 bases at J, with 11 bases between. The CDR3 runs 13 residues. The CDR3 sequence: CASSLAGRTSYTF. The CDR3 nucleotides are TGTGCCAGCAGCTTAGCGGGGCGCACTAGCTACACCTTC. The full variable domain, with the rest looked up from reference TRBV7-9 and TRBJ1-2, is DTGVSQNPRHKITKRGQNVTFRCDPISEHNRLYWYRQTLGQGPEFLTYFQNEAQLEKSRLLSDRFSAERPKGSFSTLEIQRTEQGDSAMYLCASSLAGRTSYTFGSGTRLTVV.

This clonotype was counted between two and nine times. The rearrangement joins TRBV24-1 to TRBJ2-5; D might be TRBD2 (6 bases). The CDR3 contains 11 residues. Germline CDR1 is KGHDR and CDR2 is SFDVKD. V was shortened by 4 bases and J by 7 bases, with 6 bases between the two germline ends. The CDR3, as DNA: TGTGCCACCAGTGAAGCGGGGACCCAGTACTTC. Its protein product is CATSEAGTQYF.